This T cell receptor (beta chain) was obtained from a study of cytomegalovirus exposure and HLA in healthy donors. Germline V gene data show CDR1 as MNHNS and CDR2 as SASEGT. This CDR3 has 13 residues. The V gene end was trimmed by 3 bases and the J gene end by 11 bases; junction bases not matched to a gene: 9. Primers for the PCR totalled 60 Vbeta and 13 Jbeta. Produced via immunoSEQ multiplex PCR; TCRdb's table is partial and in-frame only. Of 60,000 to 75,000 clones listed, approximately 80% are singletons. For this clone: The antigen remains unidentified.

The study, taken as a whole, reports: Several V segments, TRBV6-2 and TRBV6-3 among them, could not be told apart and were dropped. TCR beta chains numbering roughly 150 were designated cytomegalovirus-associated.

J is TRBJ1-1 and V is TRBV6-1, with 7 bases identical to TRBD1. The origin of this receptor is a man between 18 and 35 years old in good health and CMV-seropositive. The specimen sequenced was PBMCs. The CDR3, as DNA: TGTGCCAGCAGTGAGCAACAGGGGAATAGGGCTTTCTTT. It encodes CASSEQQGNRAFF.